Following are 5 T cell receptor beta chains from one sample sequenced in a study of T cells in women clearing cervical HPV infection. Using immunoSEQ multiplex PCR, the repertoire was profiled, and TCRdb retains in-frame clones only, with some absent. Its listing shows around 31,000 clones. The specimen sequenced was blood buffy coat. The receptors originated from a woman between 18 and 69 years old with a cervical HPV16 infection that either progressed to CIN3+ or cleared (not recorded which).

Concerning this clone: The read halts 3 residues ahead of the CDR3 end, with the missing end drawn from the germline J gene. This chain connects TRBV2 to TRBJ1-6; 9 bases fit TRBD1. The germline gives CDR1 SNHLY, CDR2 FYNNEI. The CDR3 covers 13 residues. The J segment lost 5 bases and the V segment lost 8 bases, leaving 1 base of the junction unmatched. CDR3 loop: CASGDRDNSPLHF. CDR3 DNA, as far as it was read: TGTGCCAGCGGGGACAGGGATAATTCACCC.

Comment on this clone: The observed sequence ends 3 residues before the CDR3 terminus, with the missing tail filled in from the germline J gene. This chain joins TRBV2 and TRBJ2-1; D is unresolved. The ends were cut back, 5 bases at V and 6 bases at J, with 8 bases in the middle. CDR1 SNHLY and CDR2 FYNNEI come from the germline V gene. There are 12 residues in the CDR3. The CDR3 DNA, read in part, is TGTGCCAGCAGTCTGGTCAGCAATGAG. Protein sequence: CASSLVSNE. The full CDR3 reads CASSLVSNEQFF.

A note on this clone: The CDR3 extends 3 residues past the end of the read, so its final part is completed from the germline J gene. The chain employs TRBV19 and TRBJ1-2, with D possibly being TRBD1 (5 bases). Per the germline V gene, CDR1 is LNHDA and CDR2 is SQIVND (reference sequence). This CDR3 contains 14 residues. The CDR3 sequence is CASSRSWGSYDYTF. CDR3 bases read: TGTGCCAGTAGTAGGAGTTGGGGCTCCTACGAC.

Details on this clone: The missing CDR3 end, 3 residues past where the read stops, is filled in from the germline J gene. The V and J genes are TRBV5-6 and TRBJ2-3; a weak D match, TRBD1 (5 bases). The germline V gene has CDR1 SGHDT and CDR2 YYEEEE. The CDR3 is 15 residues long. With 1 base removed from V and 2 bases from J, the gap between germline ends came to 11 bases. Here the CDR3 reads CASSLFRRDTDTQYF. The sequenced part of the CDR3 DNA is TGTGCCAGCAGCTTGTTCCGCAGGGACACAGATACG.

Details on this clone: The CDR3 end falls 3 residues outside the read, so it is completed with the germline J gene. The V call is TRBV7-2, the J call TRBJ1-2; D is unclear. Germline-derived CDR1 and CDR2 are SGHTA and FQGNSA. The CDR3 spans 13 residues. The CDR3 is CASSFEYFYDYTF. Partial CDR3 DNA: TGTGCCAGCAGCTTCGAATATTTCTACGAC.